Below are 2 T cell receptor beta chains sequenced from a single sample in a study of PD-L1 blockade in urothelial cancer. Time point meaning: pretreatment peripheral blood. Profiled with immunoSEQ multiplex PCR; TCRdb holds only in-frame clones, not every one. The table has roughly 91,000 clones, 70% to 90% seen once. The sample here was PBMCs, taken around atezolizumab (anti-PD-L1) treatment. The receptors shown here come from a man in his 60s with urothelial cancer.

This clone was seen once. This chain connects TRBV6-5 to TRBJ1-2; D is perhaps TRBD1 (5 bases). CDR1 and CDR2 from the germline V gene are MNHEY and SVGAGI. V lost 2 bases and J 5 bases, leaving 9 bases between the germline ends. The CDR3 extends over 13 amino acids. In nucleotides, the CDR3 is TGTGCCAGCAGTTACGAACGGGGGTATGGCTACACCTTC. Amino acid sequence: CASSYERGYGYTF.

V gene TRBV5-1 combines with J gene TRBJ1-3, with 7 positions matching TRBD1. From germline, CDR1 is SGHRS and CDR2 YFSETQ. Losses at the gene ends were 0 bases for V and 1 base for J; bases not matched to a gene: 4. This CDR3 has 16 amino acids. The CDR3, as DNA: TGCGCCAGCAGCTTGGAGGGACAGATTTCTGGAAACACCATATATTTT. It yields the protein CASSLEGQISGNTIYF. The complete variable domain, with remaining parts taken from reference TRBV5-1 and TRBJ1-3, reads KAGVTQTPRYLIKTRGQQVTLSCSPISGHRSVSWYQQTPGQGLQFLFEYFSETQRNKGNFPGRFSGRQFSNSRSEMNVSTLELGDSALYLCASSLEGQISGNTIYFGEGSWLTVV.